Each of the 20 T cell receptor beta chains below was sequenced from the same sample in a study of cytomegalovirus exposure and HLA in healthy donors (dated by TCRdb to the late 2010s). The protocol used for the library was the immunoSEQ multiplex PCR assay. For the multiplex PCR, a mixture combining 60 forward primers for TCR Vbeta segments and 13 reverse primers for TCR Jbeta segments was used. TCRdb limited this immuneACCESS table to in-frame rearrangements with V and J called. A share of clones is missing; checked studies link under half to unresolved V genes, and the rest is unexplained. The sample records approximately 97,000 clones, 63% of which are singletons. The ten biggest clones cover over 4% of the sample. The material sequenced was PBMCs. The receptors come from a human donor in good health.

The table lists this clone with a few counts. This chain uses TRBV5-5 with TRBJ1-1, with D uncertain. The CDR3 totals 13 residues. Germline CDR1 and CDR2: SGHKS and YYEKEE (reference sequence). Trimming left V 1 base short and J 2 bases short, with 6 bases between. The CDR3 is CASSLLFNTEAFF. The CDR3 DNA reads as TGTGCCAGCAGCTTGCTATTCAACACTGAAGCTTTCTTT.

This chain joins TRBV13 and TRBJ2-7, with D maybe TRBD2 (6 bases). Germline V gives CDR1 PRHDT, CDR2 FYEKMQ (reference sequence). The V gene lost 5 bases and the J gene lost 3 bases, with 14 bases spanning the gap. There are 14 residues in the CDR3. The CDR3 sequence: CASSLGGTHYEQYF. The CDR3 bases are TGTGCCAGCAGCCTGGGAGGAACGCACTACGAGCAGTACTTC.

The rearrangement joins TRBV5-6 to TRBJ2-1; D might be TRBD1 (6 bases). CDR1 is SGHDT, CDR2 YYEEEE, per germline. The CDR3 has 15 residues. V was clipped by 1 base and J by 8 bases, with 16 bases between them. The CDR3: CASSLWILGGYEQFF. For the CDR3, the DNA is TGTGCCAGCAGCTTGTGGATTTTAGGGGGTTATGAGCAGTTCTTC.

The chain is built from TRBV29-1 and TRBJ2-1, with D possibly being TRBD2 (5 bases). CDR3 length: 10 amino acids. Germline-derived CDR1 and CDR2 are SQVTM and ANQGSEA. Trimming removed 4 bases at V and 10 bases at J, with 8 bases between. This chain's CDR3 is CSVGGPEQFF. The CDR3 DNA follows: TGCAGCGTTGGAGGGCCCGAGCAGTTCTTC.

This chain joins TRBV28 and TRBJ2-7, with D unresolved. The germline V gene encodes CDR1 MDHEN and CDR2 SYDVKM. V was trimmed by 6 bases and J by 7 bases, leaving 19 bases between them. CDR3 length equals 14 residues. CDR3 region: CASSPAPGREEQYF. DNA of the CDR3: TGTGCCAGCAGCCCCGCCCCCGGTCGAGAGGAGCAGTACTTC.

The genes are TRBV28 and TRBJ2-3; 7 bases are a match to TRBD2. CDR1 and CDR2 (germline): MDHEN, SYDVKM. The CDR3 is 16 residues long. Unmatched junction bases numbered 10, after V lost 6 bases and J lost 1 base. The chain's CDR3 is CASSLPPSGGTDTQYF. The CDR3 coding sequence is TGTGCCAGCAGCTTACCACCTAGCGGCGGCACAGATACGCAGTATTTT. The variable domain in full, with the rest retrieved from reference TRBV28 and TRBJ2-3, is DVKVTQSSRYLVKRTGEKVFLECVQDMDHENMFWYRQDPGLGLRLIYFSYDVKMKEKGDIPEGYSVSREKKERFSLILESASTNQTSMYLCASSLPPSGGTDTQYFGPGTRLTVL.

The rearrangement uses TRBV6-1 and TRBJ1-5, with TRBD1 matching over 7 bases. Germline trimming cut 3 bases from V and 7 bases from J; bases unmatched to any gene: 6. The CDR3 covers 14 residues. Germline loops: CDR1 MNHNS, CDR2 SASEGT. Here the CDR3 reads CASSDGTVGQPQHF. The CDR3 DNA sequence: TGTGCCAGCAGTGACGGGACAGTCGGACAGCCCCAGCATTTT.

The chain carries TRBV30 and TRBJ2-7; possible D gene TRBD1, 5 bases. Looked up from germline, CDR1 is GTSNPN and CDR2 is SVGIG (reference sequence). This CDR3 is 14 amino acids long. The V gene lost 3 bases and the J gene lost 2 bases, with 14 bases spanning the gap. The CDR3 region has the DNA TGTGCCTGGAGGGGATCGGACATAACCTACGAGCAGTACTTC. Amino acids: CAWRGSDITYEQYF.

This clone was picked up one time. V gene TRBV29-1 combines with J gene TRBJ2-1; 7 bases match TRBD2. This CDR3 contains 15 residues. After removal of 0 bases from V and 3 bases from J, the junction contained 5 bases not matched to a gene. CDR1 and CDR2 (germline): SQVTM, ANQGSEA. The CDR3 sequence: CSVEEGLADYNEQFF. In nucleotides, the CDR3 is TGCAGCGTTGAAGAGGGCCTAGCGGACTACAATGAGCAGTTCTTC.

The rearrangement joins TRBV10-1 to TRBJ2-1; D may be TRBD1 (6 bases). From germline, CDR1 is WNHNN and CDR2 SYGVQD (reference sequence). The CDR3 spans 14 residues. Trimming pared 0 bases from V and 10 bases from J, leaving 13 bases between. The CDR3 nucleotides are TGCGCCAGCAGTGAGTCGGGATTGAGGGGGGAGCAGTTCTTC. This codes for CASSESGLRGEQFF.

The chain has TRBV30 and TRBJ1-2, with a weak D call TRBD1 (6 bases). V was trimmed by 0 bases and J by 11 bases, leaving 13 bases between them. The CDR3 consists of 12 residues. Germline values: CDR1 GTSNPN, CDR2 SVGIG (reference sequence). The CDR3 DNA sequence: TGTGCCTGGAGTGTACGACAGGAGATATACACCTTC. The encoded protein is CAWSVRQEIYTF.

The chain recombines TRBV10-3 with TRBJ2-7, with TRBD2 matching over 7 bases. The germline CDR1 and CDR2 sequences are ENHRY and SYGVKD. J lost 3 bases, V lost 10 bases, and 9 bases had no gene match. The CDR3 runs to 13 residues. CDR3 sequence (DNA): TGTGCCACAGGCGGGGGTCCAAGCTACGAGCAGTACTTC. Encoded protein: CATGGGPSYEQYF.

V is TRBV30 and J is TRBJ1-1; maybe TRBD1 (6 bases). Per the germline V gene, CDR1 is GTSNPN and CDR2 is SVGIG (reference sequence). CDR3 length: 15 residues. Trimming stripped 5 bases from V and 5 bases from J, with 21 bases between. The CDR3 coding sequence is TGTGCCTGGGATAAGAATGGGAGGGGGGGGACTGAAGCTTTCTTT. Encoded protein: CAWDKNGRGGTEAFF.

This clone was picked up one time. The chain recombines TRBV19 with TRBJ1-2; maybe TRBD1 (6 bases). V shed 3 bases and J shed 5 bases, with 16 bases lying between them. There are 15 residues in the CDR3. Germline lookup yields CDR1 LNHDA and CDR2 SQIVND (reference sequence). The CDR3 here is CASSIGNRAEYGYTF. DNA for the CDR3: TGTGCCAGTAGTATTGGTAACAGGGCGGAGTATGGCTACACCTTC.

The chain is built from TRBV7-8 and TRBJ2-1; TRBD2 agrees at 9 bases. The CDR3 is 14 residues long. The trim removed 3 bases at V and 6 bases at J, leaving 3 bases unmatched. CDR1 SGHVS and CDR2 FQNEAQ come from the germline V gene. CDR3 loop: CASSFRTSANEQFF. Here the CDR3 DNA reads TGTGCCAGCAGCTTCCGGACTAGCGCCAATGAGCAGTTCTTC.

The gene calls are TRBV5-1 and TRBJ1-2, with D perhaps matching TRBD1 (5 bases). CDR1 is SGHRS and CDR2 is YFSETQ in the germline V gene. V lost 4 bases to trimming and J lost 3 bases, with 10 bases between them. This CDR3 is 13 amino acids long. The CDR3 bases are TGCGCCAGCAGCCGAGGAGGGGACTATGGCTACACCTTC. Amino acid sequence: CASSRGGDYGYTF. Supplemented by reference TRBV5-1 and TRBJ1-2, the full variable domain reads KAGVTQTPRYLIKTRGQQVTLSCSPISGHRSVSWYQQTPGQGLQFLFEYFSETQRNKGNFPGRFSGRQFSNSRSEMNVSTLELGDSALYLCASSRGGDYGYTFGSGTRLTVV.

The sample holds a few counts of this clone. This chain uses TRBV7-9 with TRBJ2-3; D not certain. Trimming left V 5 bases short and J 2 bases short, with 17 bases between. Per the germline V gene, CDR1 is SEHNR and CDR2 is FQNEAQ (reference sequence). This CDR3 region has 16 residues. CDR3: CASSLMTALLTDTQYF. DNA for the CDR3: TGTGCCAGCAGCCTAATGACTGCCCTCCTCACAGATACGCAGTATTTT.

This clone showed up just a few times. The CDR3 spells CASSLERDRFLYNEQFF. The CDR3 DNA follows: TGTGCCAGCAGTTTAGAGCGGGACAGGTTTCTCTACAATGAGCAGTTCTTC. V is TRBV27 and J is TRBJ2-1; D may be TRBD1 (8 bases). With 2 bases removed from V and 3 bases from J, the gap between germline ends came to 17 bases. The germline CDR1 and CDR2 sequences are MNHEY and SMNVEV (reference sequence). This CDR3 region has 17 residues.

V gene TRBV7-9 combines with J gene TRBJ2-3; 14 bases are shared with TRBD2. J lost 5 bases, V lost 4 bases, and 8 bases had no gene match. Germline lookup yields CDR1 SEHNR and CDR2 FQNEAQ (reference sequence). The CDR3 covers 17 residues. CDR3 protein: CASSSSGLAGGRDTQYF. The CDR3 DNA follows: TGTGCCAGCAGCTCTTCAGGACTAGCGGGAGGTAGAGATACGCAGTATTTT. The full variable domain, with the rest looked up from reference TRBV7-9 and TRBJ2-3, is DTGVSQNPRHKITKRGQNVTFRCDPISEHNRLYWYRQTLGQGPEFLTYFQNEAQLEKSRLLSDRFSAERPKGSFSTLEIQRTEQGDSAMYLCASSSSGLAGGRDTQYFGPGTRLTVL.

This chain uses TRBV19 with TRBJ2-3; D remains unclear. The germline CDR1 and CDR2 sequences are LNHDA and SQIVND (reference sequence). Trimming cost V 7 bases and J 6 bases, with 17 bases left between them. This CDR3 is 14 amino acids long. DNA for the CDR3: TGTGCCAGTACCCAATATCCCCCACAGGATACGCAGTATTTT. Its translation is CASTQYPPQDTQYF. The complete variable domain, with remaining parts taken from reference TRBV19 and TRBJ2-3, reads DGGITQSPKYLFRKEGQNVTLSCEQNLNHDAMYWYRQDPGQGLRLIYYSQIVNDFQKGDIAEGYSVSREKKESFPLTVTSAQKNPTAFYLCASTQYPPQDTQYFGPGTRLTVL.